This entry features one TCR beta chain sequence. This clonotype was counted ten times or more. Its antigen is still unknown. No qualities accompany the bases; no much larger clone lies one base away. These data are taken from a study of T cells in Graves' hyperthyroidism and ophthalmopathy (dated by TCRdb to about 2019). Background for the entire study: Peripheral blood was sampled at the time of initial diagnosis, prior to any treatment. The paper reports TCR Vbeta CDR3 sequencing of 135 peripheral blood samples: approximately 43 ophthalmopathy, 70 to 85 hyperthyroidism and 17 progressor patients. Thyroid tissue and blood T-cell repertoires from six Graves' hyperthyroidism patients were also compared in the study. After blood sampling, hyperthyroidism patients were treated with methimazole at a starting dose of 30 mg daily, and ophthalmopathy patients were treated with high-dose intravenous methylprednisolone. A discovery cohort of about 100 patients, roughly 45 with Graves' ophthalmopathy and over 55 with stable Graves' hyperthyroidism, was used to find distinguishing TCR V-J signatures. The approximately 95 discovery patients were divided at random into training and test sets in a 7:3 ratio. Whether ophthalmopathy could be predicted prospectively was tested in an independent validation cohort made up of under 20 hyperthyroidism patients plus 17 patients who later progressed to ophthalmopathy.

Between the V and J ends, shortened by 6 bases and 3 bases respectively, the junction contains 6 bases. The germline V gene yields SNHLY for CDR1 and FYNNEI for CDR2. The CDR3 numbers 11 residues from cysteine through phenylalanine. The DNA shown is the 33-base CDR3, in frame from base 1. Ophthalmopathy patients had moderately to severely active disease, Clinical Activity Score of at least 3, NOSPECS grade of at least 4, and duration under 3 months. The study excluded patients with uncontrolled infections, other autoimmune diseases, pregnancy or lactation. Diagnoses were established on the basis of clinical symptoms, serum thyroxine and TRAb, thyroid ultrasound, and orbital computed tomography. PBMCs were separated from 8 to 10 ml of fresh peripheral blood using Ficoll-Paque density gradient centrifugation. Total RNA was extracted using Trizol reagent, and RNA quality was assessed on an Agilent 2100 Bioanalyzer.

The TCR beta CDR3 regions were amplified from the RNA transcripts. A first-round RT-PCR of the TCR CDR3 used the HTBI primer set with the Qiagen OneStep RT-PCR kit. Libraries were constructed in a second round of multiplex PCR, after which size selection and purification were performed. Libraries were sequenced paired-end with 100 bp reads on an Illumina HiSeq2000. The authors' pipeline ran thus. Raw data were processed with SOAPnuke, discarding reads with adapters, uncalled bases, mean Phred below 15, or no exact constant-primer or identifier match. High-quality paired reads were merged using COPE v1.2.5, and each unique nucleotide sequence was defined as a clonotype. Clonotypes were aligned to IMGT TRBV, TRBD and TRBJ reference segments using MiTCR v1.1. The analysis was restricted to V-J combinations with a frequency above 0.0001, which together covered 99% to 99.2% of the repertoires. The TCS score was defined as F50 (clonal expansion) divided by E x V (chaos), with BLOSUM62-based TCRdist calculated between CDR3 peptides within each V-J. Welch's t-statistics and random forest reduced 450 to 600 V-J features to some 14, which were used in a naive Bayes classifier (R e1071). In-frame beta chains were kept once TCRdb had trimmed the public reads at Q25 with fastp and called clones with MiXCR. All rows with the same CDR3 protein become a single entry with the most common DNA and genes. TCRdb's processing, not the authors', yielded these V and J calls. The sample yields 350,000 to 450,000 distinct CDR3 sequences; more than 12% were counted once. 25% to 30% of the sample is held by the ten biggest clonotypes.

Broader findings and caveats from the paper: A model built on a 13 V-J signature distinguished ophthalmopathy from stable hyperthyroidism, reaching 85% to 90% sensitivity and 81.08% specificity in cross-validation and 80%/75% in testing. Sample size was not statistically predetermined, and blinding of investigators to group allocation was not performed. In validation, the model predicted progression to ophthalmopathy a median of roughly 6.1 months before onset, with roughly 71% sensitivity and 72.22% specificity. Blood samples also contained most of the expanded thyroid clonotypes (frequency above 0.001), which suggests that blood repertoires may reflect thyroid immune responses.

The TCR originated in a man aged 50 to 59 with Graves' ophthalmopathy. The sequenced sample was blood. The V and J genes are TRBV2 and TRBJ2-7, with the D gene too uncertain to name. The DNA sequence follows: TGTGCCAGCAGGTCCCTCTACGAGCAGTACTTC. This sequence encodes CASRSLYEQYF.